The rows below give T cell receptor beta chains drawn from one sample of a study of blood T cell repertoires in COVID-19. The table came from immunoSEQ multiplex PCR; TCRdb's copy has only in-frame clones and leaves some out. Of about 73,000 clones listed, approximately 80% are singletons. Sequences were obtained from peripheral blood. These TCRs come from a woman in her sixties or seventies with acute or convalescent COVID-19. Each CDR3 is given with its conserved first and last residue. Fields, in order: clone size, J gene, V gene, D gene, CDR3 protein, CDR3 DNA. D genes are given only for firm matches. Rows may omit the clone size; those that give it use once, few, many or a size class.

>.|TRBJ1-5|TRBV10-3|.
CATRQYSNQPQHF
TGTGCCACCCGACAGTATAGCAATCAGCCCCAGCATTTT
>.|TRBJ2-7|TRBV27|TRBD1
CASRLRDRGASRDPRSSYEQYF
TGTGCCAGCAGGCTGAGGGACAGGGGTGCCTCACGGGACCCCAGGAGCTCCTACGAGCAGTACTTC
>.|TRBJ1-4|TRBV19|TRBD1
CASSNRDSQTGKLFF
TGTGCCAGTAGTAACCGGGACAGCCAAACCGGGAAACTGTTTTTT
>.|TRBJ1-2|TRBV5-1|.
CASSLFGEYGYTF
TGCGCCAGCAGCTTGTTTGGGGAGTATGGCTACACCTTC
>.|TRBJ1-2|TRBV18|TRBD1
CASSPPQGNYGYTF
TGTGCCAGCTCACCACCACAGGGGAACTATGGCTACACCTTC
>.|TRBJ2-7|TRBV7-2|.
CASSLGASYEQYF
TGTGCCAGCAGCTTAGGGGCCTCCTACGAGCAGTACTTC
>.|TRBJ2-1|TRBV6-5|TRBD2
CASSLAGRTEQFF
TGTGCCAGCAGTCTAGCGGGACGCACTGAGCAGTTCTTC
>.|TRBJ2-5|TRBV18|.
CASSRVEQETQYF
TGTGCCAGCTCTCGGGTGGAACAAGAGACCCAGTACTTC
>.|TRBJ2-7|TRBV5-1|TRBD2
CASSLVSGTLHEQYF
TGCGCCAGCAGCTTGGTTAGCGGGACTCTCCACGAGCAGTACTTC
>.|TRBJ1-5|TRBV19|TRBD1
CASRPDRGRSQPQHF
TGTGCCAGTAGGCCCGACAGGGGGCGAAGTCAGCCCCAGCATTTT
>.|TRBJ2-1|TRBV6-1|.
CASSDRYNEQFF
TGTGCCAGCAGTGATAGATACAATGAGCAGTTCTTC
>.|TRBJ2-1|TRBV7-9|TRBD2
CASSLAQREALGDEQFF
TGTGCCAGCAGCTTGGCTCAGCGGGAGGCCCTGGGGGATGAGCAGTTCTTC
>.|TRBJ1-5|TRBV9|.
CASSASDSNQPQHF
TGTGCCAGCAGCGCTAGTGATAGCAATCAGCCCCAGCATTTT
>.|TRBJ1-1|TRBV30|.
CAWSGTTNTEAFF
TGTGCCTGGAGCGGGACAACGAACACTGAAGCTTTCTTT
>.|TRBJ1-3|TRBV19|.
CASSGLNREPSGNTIYF
TGTGCCAGTAGTGGCCTGAACAGGGAACCCTCTGGAAACACCATATATTTT
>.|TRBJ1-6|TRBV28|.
CASTTQISYNSPLHF
TGTGCCAGCACCACACAAATATCCTATAATTCACCCCTCCACTTT
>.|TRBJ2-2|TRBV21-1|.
CASSSHRRTGELFF
TGTGCCAGCAGCAGCCACAGGAGAACCGGGGAGCTGTTTTTT
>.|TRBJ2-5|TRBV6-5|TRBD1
CASIGQEYQETQYF
TGTGCCAGCATAGGACAGGAATACCAAGAGACCCAGTACTTC
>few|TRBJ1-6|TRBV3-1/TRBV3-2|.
CASSQGTRGNSPLHF
TGTGCCAGCAGCCAAGGAACCAGGGGAAATTCACCCCTCCACTTT
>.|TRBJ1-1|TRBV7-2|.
CASRTRGSGTFF
TGTGCCAGCAGGACGAGGGGGTCTGGAACTTTCTTT
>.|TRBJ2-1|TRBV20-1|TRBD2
CSASRLAGTHEQFF
TGCAGTGCTAGTCGCCTAGCGGGAACCCATGAGCAGTTCTTC
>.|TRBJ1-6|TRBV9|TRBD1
CASGGTGGNSPLHF
TGTGCCAGCGGCGGGACAGGGGGGAATTCACCCCTCCACTTT
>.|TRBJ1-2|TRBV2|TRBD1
CASSTRQGHGYTF
TGTGCCAGCAGTACCCGACAGGGGCATGGCTACACCTTC
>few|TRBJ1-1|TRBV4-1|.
CASSQDAVNTEAFF
TGCGCCAGCAGCCAAGACGCGGTGAACACTGAAGCTTTCTTT
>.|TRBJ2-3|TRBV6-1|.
CASSGREDRDYDTQYF
TGTGCCAGCAGTGGTCGTGAGGACAGGGACTATGATACGCAGTATTTT
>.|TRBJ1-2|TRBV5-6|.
CASSIITGFDTF
TGTGCCAGCAGCATTATCACAGGGTTTGACACCTTC
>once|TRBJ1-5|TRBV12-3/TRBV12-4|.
CASSLLNQPQHF
TGTGCCAGCAGTCTCCTCAATCAGCCCCAGCATTTT
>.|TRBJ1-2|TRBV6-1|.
CASSEKSPDGYTF
TGTGCCAGCAGTGAAAAGTCCCCGGATGGCTACACCTTC
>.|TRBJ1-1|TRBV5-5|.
CASALAIRGEGTEAFF
TGTGCCAGCGCCTTGGCCATTCGGGGAGAGGGCACTGAAGCTTTCTTT
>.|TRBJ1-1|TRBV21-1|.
CASSKAGFGGGNTEAFF
.
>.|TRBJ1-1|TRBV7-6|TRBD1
CASSQDRVTEAFF
TGTGCCAGCAGCCAGGACAGGGTCACTGAAGCTTTCTTT
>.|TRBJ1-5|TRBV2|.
CASRPGQPLNQPQHF
TGTGCCAGCAGACCGGGACAACCCTTAAATCAGCCCCAGCATTTT
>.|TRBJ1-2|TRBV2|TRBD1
CASKQGAFDGYTF
TGTGCCAGCAAACAGGGGGCGTTTGATGGCTACACCTTC
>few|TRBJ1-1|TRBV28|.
CASSLGQGEAFF
TGTGCCAGCAGTTTAGGGCAGGGGGAAGCTTTCTTT
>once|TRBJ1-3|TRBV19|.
CASSMAKMPGNTIYF
TGTGCCAGTAGTATGGCAAAAATGCCTGGAAACACCATATATTTT
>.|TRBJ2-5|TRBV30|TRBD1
CAHWDRGFGTQYF
TGTGCCCACTGGGACAGGGGATTCGGGACCCAGTACTTC
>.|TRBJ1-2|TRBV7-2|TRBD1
CASSLAGQANYGYTF
TGTGCCAGCAGCTTAGCCGGACAGGCTAACTATGGCTACACCTTC
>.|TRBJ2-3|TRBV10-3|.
CAISGSFSTDTQYF
TGTGCCATCAGTGGAAGCTTTAGCACAGATACGCAGTATTTT
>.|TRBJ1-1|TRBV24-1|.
CATSDRGTAEAFF
TGTGCCACCAGTGACCGTGGGACTGCAGAAGCTTTCTTT
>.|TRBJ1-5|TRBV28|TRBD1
CASSFWGQGGQPQHF
TGTGCCAGCAGTTTTTGGGGACAGGGTGGTCAGCCCCAGCATTTT
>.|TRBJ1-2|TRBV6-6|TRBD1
CASSRRMLTRTGPIDGYTF
TGTGCCAGCAGTCGCCGGATGTTAACCAGGACAGGGCCGATCGATGGCTACACCTTC
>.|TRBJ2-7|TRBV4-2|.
CASSPARSSYEQYF
TGTGCCAGCAGCCCGGCGCGGAGCTCCTACGAGCAGTACTTC
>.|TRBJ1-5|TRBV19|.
CASSLQVGAVQPQHF
TGTGCCAGTAGTCTACAGGTGGGGGCGGTTCAGCCCCAGCATTTT
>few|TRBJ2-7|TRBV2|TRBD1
CASSEALGQDYEQYF
TGTGCCAGCAGTGAAGCGCTAGGACAGGACTACGAGCAGTACTTC
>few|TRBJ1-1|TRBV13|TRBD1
CASSGEGQVGNTEAFF
TGTGCCAGCAGCGGGGAGGGACAGGTGGGAAACACTGAAGCTTTCTTT